This T cell receptor (beta chain) appears in the sequencing data of a study of radiation and T cells in renal cell carcinoma. Overall study findings and caveats: From baseline, blood top tumor clonotypes peaked at 2 weeks post-radiation.

Germline V CDR1 and CDR2: SEHNR, FQNEAQ (reference sequence). This CDR3 is built from 17 residues. J lost 2 bases, V lost 0 bases, and 10 bases had no gene match. Concerning this clone itself: Its antigen is not identified.

Time point of the sample: blood 4 weeks post-SBRT, at nephrectomy. As to treatment: 15 Gy SBRT to primary tumor, nephrectomy 4 weeks later. Nephrectomy followed 15 Gy stereotactic body radiation by 4 weeks. Serial blood draws occurred at baseline and 2 and 4 weeks post-SBRT. Here immunoSEQ multiplex PCR was the method, and the copy in TCRdb shows in-frame clones only, minus some. The sample includes over 60,000 clones, less than 85% seen only once; the top ten take about 2.4%. The chain combines TRBV7-9 with TRBJ2-7; 7 nucleotides line up with TRBD2. The sequence derives from a woman in her sixties with renal cell carcinoma. The sample here was blood, taken from a patient whose treatment included radiotherapy and nephrectomy. CDR3 in amino acids: CASSLAPGLLIAYEQYF. CDR3 in DNA: TGTGCCAGCAGCTTAGCGCCGGGACTACTTATCGCCTACGAGCAGTACTTC.